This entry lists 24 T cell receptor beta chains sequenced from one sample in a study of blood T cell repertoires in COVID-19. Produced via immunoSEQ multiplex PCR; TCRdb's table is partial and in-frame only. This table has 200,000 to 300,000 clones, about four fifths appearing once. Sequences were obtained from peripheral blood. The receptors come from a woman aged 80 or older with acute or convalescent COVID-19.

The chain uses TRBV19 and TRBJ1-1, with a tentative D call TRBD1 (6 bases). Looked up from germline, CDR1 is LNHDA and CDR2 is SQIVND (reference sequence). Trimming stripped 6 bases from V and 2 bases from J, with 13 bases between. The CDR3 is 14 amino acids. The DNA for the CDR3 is TGTGCCAGTAGAGTCGGACAGCTCAACACTGAAGCTTTCTTT. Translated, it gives CASRVGQLNTEAFF.

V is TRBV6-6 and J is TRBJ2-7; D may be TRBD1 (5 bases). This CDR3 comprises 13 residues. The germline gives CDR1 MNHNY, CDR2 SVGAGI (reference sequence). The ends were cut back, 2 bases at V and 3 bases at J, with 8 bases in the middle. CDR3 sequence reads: CASSYAQGYEQYF. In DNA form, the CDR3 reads TGTGCCAGCAGTTACGCGCAGGGCTACGAGCAGTACTTC.

CDR3 bases: TGTGCCAGCTCACCGAGACAGGGACGAGTCACCTTTTCGTCCGGGGAGCTGTTTTTT. It is translated as CASSPRQGRVTFSSGELFF. This chain connects TRBV18 to TRBJ2-2, with 7 bases that match TRBD1. The CDR3 is made up of 19 amino acids. Germline values: CDR1 KGHSH, CDR2 LQKENI. V shed 3 bases, J shed 6 bases, and the junction held 19 bases outside the gene matches.

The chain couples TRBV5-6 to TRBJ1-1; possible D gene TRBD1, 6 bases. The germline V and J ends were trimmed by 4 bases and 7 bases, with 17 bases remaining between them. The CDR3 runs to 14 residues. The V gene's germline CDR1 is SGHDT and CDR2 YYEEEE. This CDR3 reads CASSALTGLSEAFF. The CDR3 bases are TGTGCCAGCAGCGCGCTGACAGGTTTGAGTGAAGCTTTCTTT.

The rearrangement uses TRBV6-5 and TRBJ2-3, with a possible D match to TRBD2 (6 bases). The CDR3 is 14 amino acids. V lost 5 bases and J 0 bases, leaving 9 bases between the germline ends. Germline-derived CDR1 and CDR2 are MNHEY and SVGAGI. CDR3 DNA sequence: TGTGCCAGCAGTCGGGAGCGCAGCACAGATACGCAGTATTTT. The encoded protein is CASSRERSTDTQYF.

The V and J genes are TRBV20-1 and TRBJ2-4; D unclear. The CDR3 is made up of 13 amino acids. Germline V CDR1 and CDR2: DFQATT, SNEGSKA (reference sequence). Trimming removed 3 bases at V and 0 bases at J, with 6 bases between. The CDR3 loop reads CSASALAKNIQYF. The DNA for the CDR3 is TGCAGTGCTAGTGCATTAGCCAAAAACATTCAGTACTTC.

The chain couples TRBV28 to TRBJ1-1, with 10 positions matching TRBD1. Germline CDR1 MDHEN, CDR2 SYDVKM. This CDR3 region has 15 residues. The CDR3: CVRRSPDRGLAEAFF. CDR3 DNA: TGTGTCCGTAGGTCACCCGACAGGGGGCTCGCTGAAGCTTTCTTT.

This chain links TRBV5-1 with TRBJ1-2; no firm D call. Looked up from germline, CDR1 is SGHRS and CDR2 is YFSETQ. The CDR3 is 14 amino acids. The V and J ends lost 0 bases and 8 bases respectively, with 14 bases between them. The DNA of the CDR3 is TGCGCCAGCAGCTTGGACGGCGGACCGGGGGGCTACACCTTC. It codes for CASSLDGGPGGYTF.

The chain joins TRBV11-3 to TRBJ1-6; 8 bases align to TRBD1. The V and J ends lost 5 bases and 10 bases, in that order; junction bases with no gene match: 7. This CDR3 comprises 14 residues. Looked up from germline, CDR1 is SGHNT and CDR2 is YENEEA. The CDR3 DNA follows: TGTGCCAGCAGCGCAGGGGGCTGGGGCTCACCCCTCCACTTT. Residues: CASSAGGWGSPLHF.

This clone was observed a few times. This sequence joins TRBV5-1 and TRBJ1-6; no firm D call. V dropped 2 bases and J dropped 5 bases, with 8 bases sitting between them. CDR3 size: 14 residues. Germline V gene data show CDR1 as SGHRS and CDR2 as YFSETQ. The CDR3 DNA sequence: TGCGCCAGCAGCTTCGGGAAAGATAATTCACCCCTCCACTTT. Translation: CASSFGKDNSPLHF.

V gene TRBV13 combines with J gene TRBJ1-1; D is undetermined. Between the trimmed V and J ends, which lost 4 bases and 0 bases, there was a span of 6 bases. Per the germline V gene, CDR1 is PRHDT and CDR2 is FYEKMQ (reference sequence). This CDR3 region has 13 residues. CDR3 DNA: TGTGCCAGCAGCTCGGACTTGAACACTGAAGCTTTCTTT. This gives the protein CASSSDLNTEAFF.

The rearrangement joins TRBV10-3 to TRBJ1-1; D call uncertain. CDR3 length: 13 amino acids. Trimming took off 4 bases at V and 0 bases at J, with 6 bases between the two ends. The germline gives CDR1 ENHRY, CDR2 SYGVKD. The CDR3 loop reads CAISGGLNTEAFF. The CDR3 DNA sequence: TGTGCCATCAGTGGAGGATTGAACACTGAAGCTTTCTTT.

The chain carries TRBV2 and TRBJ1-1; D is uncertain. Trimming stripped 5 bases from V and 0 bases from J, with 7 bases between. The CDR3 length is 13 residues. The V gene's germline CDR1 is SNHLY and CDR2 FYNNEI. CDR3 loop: CASSSQMNTEAFF. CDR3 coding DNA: TGTGCCAGCAGTTCACAAATGAACACTGAAGCTTTCTTT.

CDR3 region: CAIPRQGESPLHF. CDR3 nucleotides: TGTGCCATCCCGAGACAGGGTGAGTCACCCCTCCACTTT. The gene calls are TRBV12-3 or TRBV12-4 and TRBJ1-6; 7 bases are a match to TRBD1. V was clipped by 10 bases and J by 10 bases; unmatched bases: 10. There are 13 residues in the CDR3.

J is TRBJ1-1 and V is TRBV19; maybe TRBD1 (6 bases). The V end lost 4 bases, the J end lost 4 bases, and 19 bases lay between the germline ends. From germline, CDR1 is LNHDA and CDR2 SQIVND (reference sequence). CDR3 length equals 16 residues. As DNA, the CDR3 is TGTGCCAGTAGTAGAGATGATCGGCAGACAGGCACTGAAGCTTTCTTT. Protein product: CASSRDDRQTGTEAFF.

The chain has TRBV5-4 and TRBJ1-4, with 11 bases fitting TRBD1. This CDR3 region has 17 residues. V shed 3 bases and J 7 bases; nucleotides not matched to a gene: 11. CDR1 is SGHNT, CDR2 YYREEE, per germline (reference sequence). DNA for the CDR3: TGTGCCAGCAGCTCTTCCCGGGACAGGGGGAGCGGTGAAAAACTGTTTTTT. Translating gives CASSSSRDRGSGEKLFF. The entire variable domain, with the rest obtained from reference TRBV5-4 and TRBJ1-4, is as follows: ETGVTQSPTHLIKTRGQQVTLRCSSQSGHNTVSWYQQALGQGPQFIFQYYREEENGRGNFPPRFSGLQFPNYSSELNVNALELDDSALYLCASSSSRDRGSGEKLFFGSGTQLSVL.

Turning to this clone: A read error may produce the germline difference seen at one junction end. In DNA form, the CDR3 reads TGTGCTAGCAGCCCCGATCTGGGGACAGCTGAGAATTTCACCTTC. Protein: CASSPDLGTAENFTF. This sequence joins TRBV7-7 and TRBJ1-2, with 7 bases matching TRBD1. Germline values: CDR1 SSHAT, CDR2 FNYEAQ (reference sequence). The CDR3 has 15 amino acids.

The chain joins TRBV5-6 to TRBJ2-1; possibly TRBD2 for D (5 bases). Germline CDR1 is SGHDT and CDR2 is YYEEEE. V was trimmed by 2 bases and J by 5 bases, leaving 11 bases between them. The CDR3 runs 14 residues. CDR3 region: CASSFALGDNEQFF. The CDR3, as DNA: TGTGCCAGCAGCTTTGCCCTGGGAGACAATGAGCAGTTCTTC.

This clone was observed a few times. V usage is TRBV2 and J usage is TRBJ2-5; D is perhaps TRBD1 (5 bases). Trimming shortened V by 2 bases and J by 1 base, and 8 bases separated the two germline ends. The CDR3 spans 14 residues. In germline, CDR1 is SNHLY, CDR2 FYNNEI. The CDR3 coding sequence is TGTGCCAGCAGTGAACAGGGTTTCCAAGAGACCCAGTACTTC. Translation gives CASSEQGFQETQYF.

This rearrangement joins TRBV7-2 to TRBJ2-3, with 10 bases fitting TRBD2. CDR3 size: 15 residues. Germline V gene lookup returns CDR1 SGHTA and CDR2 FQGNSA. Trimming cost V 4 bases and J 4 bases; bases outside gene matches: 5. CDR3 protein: CASSSSGGIADTQYF. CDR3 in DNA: TGTGCCAGCAGCTCTAGCGGGGGAATCGCAGATACGCAGTATTTT.

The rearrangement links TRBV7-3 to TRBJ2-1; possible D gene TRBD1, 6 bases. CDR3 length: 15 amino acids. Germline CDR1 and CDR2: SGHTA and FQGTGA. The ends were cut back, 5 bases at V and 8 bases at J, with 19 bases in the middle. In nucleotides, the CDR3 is TGTGCCAGCAGCGAAACAGGGAAGCTTAGAGATGAGCAGTTCTTC. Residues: CASSETGKLRDEQFF.

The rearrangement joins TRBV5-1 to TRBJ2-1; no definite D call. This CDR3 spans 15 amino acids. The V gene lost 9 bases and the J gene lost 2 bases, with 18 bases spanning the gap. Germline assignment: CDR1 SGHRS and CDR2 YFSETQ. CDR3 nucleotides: TGCGCCACCTCAGGATCTCTCGAGCCCTACAATGAGCAGTTCTTC. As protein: CATSGSLEPYNEQFF.

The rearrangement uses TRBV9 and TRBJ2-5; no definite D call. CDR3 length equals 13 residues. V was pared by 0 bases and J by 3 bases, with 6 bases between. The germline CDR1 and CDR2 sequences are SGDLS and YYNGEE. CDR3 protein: CASSVAQKETQYF. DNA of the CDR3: TGTGCCAGCAGCGTAGCCCAGAAAGAGACCCAGTACTTC.

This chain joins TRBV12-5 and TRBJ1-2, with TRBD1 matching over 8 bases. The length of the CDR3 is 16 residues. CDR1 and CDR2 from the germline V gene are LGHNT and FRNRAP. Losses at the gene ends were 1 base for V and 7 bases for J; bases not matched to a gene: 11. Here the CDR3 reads CASGLAPGQGAVGYTF. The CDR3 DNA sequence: TGTGCTAGTGGTTTGGCCCCCGGGCAGGGGGCGGTTGGCTACACCTTC.